These T cell receptor beta chains were read from a single sample in a study of blood T cell repertoires in COVID-19. Using immunoSEQ multiplex PCR, the repertoire was profiled, and TCRdb retains in-frame clones only, with some absent. The table lists more than 200,000 clones, roughly 90% of them singletons. Material: peripheral blood. All receptors derive from a woman in her thirties or forties who had recovered from COVID-19. Each CDR3 is given with its conserved first and last residue. The D gene is left open where the match is weak.

V: TRBV14
D: NA
J: TRBJ2-1
CDR3: CASSYLGVPQFF
DNA: TGTGCCAGCAGCTACCTAGGAGTACCGCAGTTCTTC

V: TRBV10-3
D: NA
J: TRBJ1-6
CDR3: CAISDQDRNNSPLHF
DNA: TGTGCCATCAGTGACCAAGACAGGAATAATTCACCCCTCCACTTT

V: TRBV27
D: NA
J: TRBJ1-3
CDR3: CASKLHSGNTIYF
DNA: TGTGCCAGCAAACTTCACTCTGGAAACACCATATATTTT

V: TRBV4-1
D: NA
J: TRBJ2-7
CDR3: CASSLSLGGMGYEQYF
DNA: TGCGCCAGCAGCCTGTCCTTGGGCGGGATGGGATACGAGCAGTACTTC

V: TRBV7-8
D: NA
J: TRBJ2-2
CDR3: CASSLVRVFTGELFF
DNA: TGTGCCAGCAGCTTAGTCAGGGTATTCACCGGGGAGCTGTTTTTT

V: TRBV21-1
D: NA
J: TRBJ2-7
CDR3: CASPPGEDSFNEQYF
DNA: TGTGCCAGCCCCCCCGGAGAGGACAGTTTCAACGAGCAGTACTTC

V: TRBV10-2
D: NA
J: TRBJ2-1
CDR3: CASRPLGSYNEQFF
DNA: TGCGCCAGCCGGCCACTAGGGTCCTACAATGAGCAGTTCTTC

V: TRBV19
D: NA
J: TRBJ1-2
CDR3: CASSKGDNYGYTF
DNA: TGTGCCAGTAGTAAGGGGGATAACTATGGCTACACCTTC

V: TRBV19
D: NA
J: TRBJ1-5
CDR3: CASSISTGIQPQHF
DNA: TGTGCCAGTAGTATATCGACGGGTATACAGCCCCAGCATTTT

V: TRBV19
D: TRBD1
J: TRBJ1-2
CDR3: CASSAFTGAEGHGYTF
DNA: TGTGCCAGTAGTGCCTTTACAGGGGCAGAGGGGCATGGCTACACCTTC

V: TRBV5-6
D: TRBD1
J: TRBJ2-3
CDR3: CASSRDRVADTQYF
DNA: TGTGCCAGCAGCCGGGACAGGGTAGCAGATACGCAGTATTTT

V: TRBV24-1
D: NA
J: TRBJ1-5
CDR3: CATQAPNQPQHF
DNA: TGTGCCACCCAGGCCCCCAATCAGCCCCAGCATTTT

V: TRBV5-4
D: TRBD1
J: TRBJ2-5
CDR3: CASSSKRDRGLGETQYF
DNA: TGTGCCAGCAGCTCTAAGCGGGACAGGGGTTTGGGGGAGACCCAGTACTTC

V: TRBV7-2
D: NA
J: TRBJ2-5
CDR3: CASSLGAREETQYF
DNA: TGTGCCAGCAGCTTAGGGGCCAGGGAAGAGACCCAGTACTTC

V: TRBV28
D: TRBD2
J: TRBJ2-1
CDR3: CASSPTSGGLWVQFF
DNA: TGTGCCAGCAGTCCAACTAGCGGGGGGCTATGGGTGCAGTTCTTC

V: TRBV5-1
D: TRBD2
J: TRBJ2-5
CDR3: CASSYGTSGGETQYF
DNA: TGCGCCAGCAGCTACGGGACTAGCGGGGGGGAGACCCAGTACTTC

V: TRBV10-3
D: NA
J: TRBJ2-1
CDR3: CAISEGADAYNEQFF
DNA: TGTGCCATCAGCGAAGGGGCAGATGCTTACAATGAGCAGTTCTTC